These 10 T cell receptor beta chains share one sample of origin, sequenced in a study of T cell responses to AZD1222 COVID-19 vaccine. Clones were read by immunoSEQ multiplex PCR, and TCRdb kept only the in-frame ones, dropping some. Of 72,000 or so clones in the sample, roughly 87% were seen once. This sample comprised peripheral blood, obtained on day 0 of AZD1222 vaccination. These receptors all stem from an adult in good health.

The chain couples TRBV6-5 to TRBJ2-3, with TRBD2 matching 9 bases. The CDR3 runs 14 residues. The ends lost 5 bases at V and 13 bases at J; junction bases unmatched: 13. Germline V CDR1 and CDR2: MNHEY, SVGAGI. CDR3 region: CASSLASGDHGKYF. The DNA for the CDR3 is TGTGCCAGCAGTCTCGCTAGCGGGGACCACGGGAAGTATTTT.

The chain carries TRBV7-9 and TRBJ1-6; no clear D gene. V lost 1 base, J lost 7 bases, and 2 bases lay in between. The germline CDR1 and CDR2 sequences are SEHNR and FQNEAQ (reference sequence). This CDR3 contains 12 residues. CDR3 in amino acids: CASSLVNSPLHF. The CDR3 nucleotides read TGTGCCAGCAGCTTAGTCAATTCACCCCTCCACTTT.

The chain has TRBV5-4 and TRBJ2-2, with 7 bases that match TRBD2. Germline CDR1 reads SGHNT; CDR2 reads YYREEE (reference sequence). The length of the CDR3 is 17 residues. The ends lost 4 bases at V and 0 bases at J; junction bases unmatched: 9. This CDR3 reads CASSRGLPIPNTGELFF. CDR3 nucleotides: TGTGCCAGCAGCCGGGGACTACCCATTCCGAACACCGGGGAGCTGTTTTTT.

This chain links TRBV9 with TRBJ1-5; 9 positions agree with TRBD1. CDR1 SGDLS and CDR2 YYNGEE come from the germline V gene. Germline trimming cut 4 bases from V and 10 bases from J; bases unmatched to any gene: 12. The CDR3 covers 15 residues. In DNA, the CDR3 is TGTGCCAGCAGCCCGCGTCCCGGGACAGGGAGTCCCCAGCATTTT. Its translation is CASSPRPGTGSPQHF.

The chain joins TRBV28 to TRBJ2-7, with 10 bases that match TRBD1. Germline V gene data show CDR1 as MDHEN and CDR2 as SYDVKM. The CDR3 is made up of 15 amino acids. With 1 base clipped from V and 3 bases from J, the junction kept 3 bases outside the gene matches. The CDR3 bases are TGTGCCAGCAGTTTATTCGGGACAGGGGACTACGAGCAGTACTTC. Translated, it gives CASSLFGTGDYEQYF.

The V call is TRBV7-8, the J call TRBJ2-2; 7 nucleotides match TRBD1. The CDR3 extends over 15 amino acids. The germline CDR1 and CDR2 sequences are SGHVS and FQNEAQ. Trimming at V came to 5 bases and at J to 6 bases, leaving 9 bases not matched to a gene. CDR3: CASSTRQGRAGELFF. The CDR3 nucleotides read TGTGCCAGCAGCACAAGACAGGGTAGGGCCGGGGAGCTGTTTTTT.

The J gene is TRBJ2-1, the V gene TRBV4-2; TRBD2 might be the D (6 bases). The CDR3 spans 14 residues. In germline, CDR1 is LGHNA, CDR2 YNFKEQ. V lost 4 bases and J lost 1, with 8 bases in between. The CDR3, as DNA: TGTGCCAGCAGCCGACTAGGGTCCTACAATGAGCAGTTCTTC. Protein: CASSRLGSYNEQFF.

Points on this clone: Relative to the germline gene, one junction end is altered; a read error may explain this. This sequence joins TRBV7-9 and TRBJ2-3; D gene uncertain. CDR1 is SEHNR, CDR2 FQNEAQ, per germline (reference sequence). The CDR3 has 11 amino acids. The CDR3 coding sequence is TGTGCCAGCAGCTTAGGCGACTTCACCTTTTTT. Translation gives CASSLGDFTFF.

This clone occurred a few times. The V gene is TRBV4-2, the J gene TRBJ1-5; 7 bases agree with TRBD1. V was pared by 0 bases and J by 6 bases, with 5 bases of the junction left unmatched. CDR1 is LGHNA, CDR2 YNFKEQ, per germline. The CDR3 loop spans 15 amino acids. The CDR3 loop is CASSQDMAGGQPQHF. The CDR3 DNA sequence: TGTGCCAGCAGCCAAGATATGGCAGGGGGTCAGCCCCAGCATTTT.

This chain links TRBV7-3 with TRBJ2-7; D remains ambiguous. The CDR3 runs 13 residues. The germline gives CDR1 SGHTA, CDR2 FQGTGA. V lost 3 bases and J 5 bases, leaving 11 bases between the germline ends. CDR3 amino acids: CASSFTMKDEQYF. The CDR3 nucleotides read TGTGCCAGCAGCTTTACTATGAAGGACGAGCAGTACTTC. Looking up the rest from reference TRBV7-3 and TRBJ2-7 gives the full variable domain: GAGVSQTPSNKVTEKGKYVELRCDPISGHTALYWYRQSLGQGPEFLIYFQGTGAADDSGLPNDRFFAVRPEGSVSTLKIQRTERGDSAVYLCASSFTMKDEQYFGPGTRLTVT.